This entry lists 22 T cell receptor beta chains sequenced from one sample in a study of T cell clones after liver transplantation. Data came from immunoSEQ multiplex PCR; TCRdb stores just in-frame clones and leaves some out. The sample yields 45,000 to 60,000 clones, 65% to 85% seen once. Source: CD4+ T cells from blood, taken before liver transplant. The receptors shown here come from a human donor who received a liver transplant.

In DNA, the CDR3 is TGTGCCAGCTCACCCGCCGTCCCGAGCAGCCGACAGCCCCAGCATTTT. It is translated as CASSPAVPSSRQPQHF. The J gene is TRBJ1-5, the V gene TRBV18; D ambiguous. The CDR3 contains 16 residues. V lost 3 bases and J lost 7, with 19 bases in between. In germline, CDR1 is KGHSH, CDR2 LQKENI.

The V call is TRBV7-3, the J call TRBJ1-5, with a tentative D call TRBD1 (5 bases). Germline V gene data show CDR1 as SGHTA and CDR2 as FQGTGA. The CDR3 sequence is 17 residues long. Trimming pared 4 bases from V and 2 bases from J, leaving 18 bases between. The CDR3 DNA follows: TGTGCCAGCAGCTCACCTCGTCAGGGCTTCCGCAATCAGCCCCAGCATTTT. Its protein is CASSSPRQGFRNQPQHF.

This chain uses TRBV11-1 with TRBJ2-7; the D gene is possibly TRBD2 (5 bases). The CDR3 length is 14 residues. The V end lost 5 bases, the J end lost 7 bases, and 18 bases lay between the germline ends. From germline, CDR1 is SGHAT and CDR2 FQDESV (reference sequence). CDR3 amino acids: CASSLAAPTGEQYF. For the CDR3, the DNA is TGTGCCAGCAGCCTCGCGGCCCCGACGGGGGAGCAGTACTTC.

This chain connects TRBV12-2 to TRBJ2-3; TRBD2, as called in the table, went unchecked against the DNA. TRBV12-2 is deemed a pseudogene. This CDR3 has 12 residues. The CDR3 nucleotides read TGTGCAAGTCGCCCCGGGGGACGGGGACGCCTTTTT. Encoded protein: CASRPGGRGRLF.

The CDR3 region has the DNA TGTGCCAGCAGTCGGACACCTACCAATGAGCAGTTCTTC. This translates into CASSRTPTNEQFF. V gene TRBV6-5 combines with J gene TRBJ2-1, with D possibly being TRBD1 (5 bases). CDR3 length: 13 amino acids. Germline CDR1 MNHEY, CDR2 SVGAGI. Trimming pared 5 bases from V and 6 bases from J, leaving 11 bases between.

The gene calls are TRBV5-4 and TRBJ2-3; no reliable D call. In germline, CDR1 is SGHNT, CDR2 YYREEE (reference sequence). V was shortened by 5 bases and J by 2 bases, with 9 bases between the two germline ends. The CDR3 contains 13 residues. CDR3 bases: TGTGCCAGCAGGTCACCCGCCACAGATACGCAGTATTTT. Its protein is CASRSPATDTQYF. Combining the CDR3 with reference TRBV5-4 and TRBJ2-3 gives the whole variable domain ETGVTQSPTHLIKTRGQQVTLRCSSQSGHNTVSWYQQALGQGPQFIFQYYREEENGRGNFPPRFSGLQFPNYSSELNVNALELDDSALYLCASRSPATDTQYFGPGTRLTVL.

This chain connects TRBV5-1 to TRBJ2-7, with 12 bases lining up with TRBD1. With V trimmed by 4 bases and J by 7 bases, 9 bases remained unmatched. The germline V gene encodes CDR1 SGHRS and CDR2 YFSETQ. This CDR3 spans 15 amino acids. For the CDR3, the DNA is TGCGCCAGCAGCGAGGGGACAGGGGGCGCGGGGGAGCAGTACTTC. Its translation is CASSEGTGGAGEQYF.

V and J are TRBV11-3 and TRBJ1-2; D not certain. The CDR3 is 13 residues long. V was trimmed by 8 bases and J by 7 bases, leaving 17 bases between them. Looked up from germline, CDR1 is SGHNT and CDR2 is YENEEA. CDR3 amino acids: CASAVQPTVGYTF. In DNA form, the CDR3 reads TGTGCCAGCGCGGTTCAGCCCACGGTTGGCTACACCTTC.

The chain combines TRBV19 with TRBJ1-1; D perhaps matches TRBD1 (6 bases). The CDR3 runs to 13 residues. Trimming pared 4 bases from V and 11 bases from J, leaving 17 bases between. Looked up from germline, CDR1 is LNHDA and CDR2 is SQIVND (reference sequence). In DNA, the CDR3 is TGTGCCAGTAGTACAAAAACAGGGACTCGGGCTTTCTTT. This translates into CASSTKTGTRAFF.

The chain links TRBV25-1 to TRBJ1-1, with D possibly being TRBD1 (6 bases). This CDR3 is built from 14 residues. Per germline, CDR1 MGHDK and CDR2 SYGVNS. V was shortened by 6 bases and J by 3 bases, with 14 bases between the two germline ends. CDR3: CASRETGTYTEAFF. The CDR3 DNA follows: TGTGCCAGCAGAGAGACAGGCACGTACACTGAAGCTTTCTTT.

The chain has TRBV11-1 and TRBJ2-3; TRBD2 is a possible D gene (7 bases). Trimming shortened V by 2 bases and J by 6 bases, and 15 bases separated the two germline ends. From germline, CDR1 is SGHAT and CDR2 FQDESV (reference sequence). This CDR3 comprises 15 residues. The CDR3 DNA follows: TGTGCCAGCAGCTTAAACGGGGGGCCCCCCGATACGCAGTATTTT. It yields the protein CASSLNGGPPDTQYF.

The V and J genes are TRBV6-5 and TRBJ1-1; 8 bases are a match to TRBD1. The V and J ends lost 5 bases and 10 bases, in that order; junction bases with no gene match: 9. Germline V lookup: CDR1 MNHEY, CDR2 SVGAGI. The CDR3 spans 13 residues. DNA for the CDR3: TGTGCCAGCAGTCCCCGACAGGGGTTGGGAGCTTTCTTT. Its protein product is CASSPRQGLGAFF.

The V call is TRBV21-1, the J call TRBJ1-3. TRBV21-1 is noted as a pseudogene. The CDR3 is 12 residues long. The CDR3: CASRRTRNTIYF. In DNA, the CDR3 is TGTGCCAGCAGAAGGACTCGGAACACCATATATTTT.

The rearrangement links TRBV27 to TRBJ1-1; no firm D call. Germline V gene sequence: CDR1 MNHEY, CDR2 SMNVEV (reference sequence). V was pared by 6 bases and J by 4 bases, with 12 bases between. This CDR3 comprises 13 residues. The DNA for the CDR3 is TGTGCCAGCAGGGTCCTGCTGGCCACTGAAGCTTTCTTT. As protein: CASRVLLATEAFF.

There are many counts of this clone. The chain joins TRBV4-1 to TRBJ1-3, with 8 bases that match TRBD1. Unmatched junction bases numbered 3, after V lost 2 bases and J lost 6 bases. From germline, CDR1 is MGHRA and CDR2 YSYEKL. The CDR3 runs to 14 residues. The DNA of the CDR3 is TGCGCCAGCAGCCAACTGACAGGGGAAAACACCATATATTTT. Residues: CASSQLTGENTIYF.

This clone was observed a handful of times. The rearrangement uses TRBV29-1 and TRBJ2-1; 7 bases are shared with TRBD2. V lost 5 bases to trimming and J lost 4 bases; unmatched junction nucleotides: 8. CDR1 is SQVTM, CDR2 ANQGSEA, per germline. The CDR3 consists of 14 residues. The CDR3 DNA reads as TGCAGCGTTCCCTCCAAGGGACTATACAATGAGCAGTTCTTC. It codes for CSVPSKGLYNEQFF.

The chain links TRBV14 to TRBJ2-5, with 9 bases matching TRBD1. The CDR3 length is 19 residues. V lost 3 bases, J lost 3 bases, and 17 bases stayed unmatched. Looked up from germline, CDR1 is SGHDN and CDR2 is FVKESK. The CDR3 sequence: CASSQDRDREKYWKETQYF. The CDR3 coding sequence is TGTGCCAGCAGCCAGGACCGGGACAGGGAGAAATATTGGAAAGAGACCCAGTACTTC. The full variable domain, in which reference TRBV14 and TRBJ2-5 provide the parts outside the CDR3, is EAGVTQFPSHSVIEKGQTVTLRCDPISGHDNLYWYRRVMGKEIKFLLHFVKESKQDESGMPNNRFLAERTGGTYSTLKVQPAELEDSGVYFCASSQDRDREKYWKETQYFGPGTRLLVL.

The V gene is TRBV19, the J gene TRBJ1-1, with D uncertain. The CDR3 covers 14 residues. Germline lookup yields CDR1 LNHDA and CDR2 SQIVND (reference sequence). V lost 4 bases, J lost 1 base, and 10 bases lay in between. The CDR3 protein is CASSRRETNTEAFF. The CDR3 bases are TGTGCCAGTAGTAGGCGGGAGACGAACACTGAAGCTTTCTTT.

The chain has TRBV19 and TRBJ1-1; maybe TRBD1 (6 bases). The length of the CDR3 is 13 residues. The V end was cut by 6 bases, the J end by 1 base, with 9 bases between. Germline-derived CDR1 and CDR2 are LNHDA and SQIVND (reference sequence). This CDR3 is CASRGQTNTEAFF. In nucleotides, the CDR3 is TGTGCCAGTAGAGGACAGACGAACACTGAAGCTTTCTTT. The whole variable domain, remainder taken from reference TRBV19 and TRBJ1-1, is DGGITQSPKYLFRKEGQNVTLSCEQNLNHDAMYWYRQDPGQGLRLIYYSQIVNDFQKGDIAEGYSVSREKKESFPLTVTSAQKNPTAFYLCASRGQTNTEAFFGQGTRLTVV.

This chain connects TRBV10-1 to TRBJ1-3; no clear D gene. The V end was cut by 0 bases, the J end by 4 bases, with 4 bases between. Germline CDR1 and CDR2: WNHNN and SYGVQD (reference sequence). The CDR3 contains 13 residues. CDR3 sequence: CASSESDGNTIYF. The DNA for the CDR3 is TGCGCCAGCAGTGAGTCCGACGGAAACACCATATATTTT.

This chain connects TRBV9 to TRBJ1-4, with D unresolved. The V and J ends lost 2 bases and 8 bases respectively, with 16 bases between them. CDR1 SGDLS and CDR2 YYNGEE come from the germline V gene. The CDR3 sequence is 15 residues long. The CDR3 DNA follows: TGTGCCAGCAGCGTCAGACCTGATGCGGAGGAAAAACTGTTTTTT. Its translation is CASSVRPDAEEKLFF.

The chain has TRBV6-5 and TRBJ1-1; a weak D match, TRBD1 (5 bases). CDR1 and CDR2 from the germline V gene are MNHEY and SVGAGI. There are 15 residues in the CDR3. The V and J ends lost 1 base and 0 bases respectively, with 9 bases between them. CDR3 sequence: CASSYWGRVNTEAFF. CDR3 nucleotide sequence: TGTGCCAGCAGTTACTGGGGACGGGTGAACACTGAAGCTTTCTTT.